Sequencing of this TCR beta chain was carried out in a study of Tregs in tolerant kidney transplant recipients. General study results and limits: Antigen-driven expansion was suggested because donor-specific Tregs expanded more than all Tregs in tolerant patients. Findings come from small patient numbers and require larger validation.

Recipients received nonmyeloablative bone marrow transplants from related graft donors, with transient mixed chimerism. Unstimulated Tregs (CD4+CD25+CD127-) and CD4+CD25- non-Tregs were sorted from PBMCs. Regarding this clone: The antigen remains unidentified.

The method was immunoSEQ multiplex PCR; TCRdb's version includes in-frame clones alone and lacks a portion of them. This sample contains 14,000 or so clones. The clonotype comes from a human patient who received a combined kidney and bone marrow transplant. Some of the T cells may derive from the graft donor. The specimen comprised CD8+ T cells from blood (PBMCs), sampled 6 months after the transplant.

CDR3 protein: CASSIARTDTQYF. Partial CDR3 DNA: TGTGCCAGTAGTATAGCTCGCACAGATACG. The chain combines TRBV19 with TRBJ2-3; no clear D. The read terminates 3 residues before the CDR3 end, so the remaining end is supplied by the germline J gene. Germline V gene data show CDR1 as LNHDA and CDR2 as SQIVND (reference sequence). V lost 1 base and J lost 1, with 3 bases in between. The CDR3 runs 13 residues.